Given below is one T cell receptor beta chain in context. These data originate in a study of blood T cell repertoires in COVID-19. Trimming cost V 4 bases and J 2 bases; bases outside gene matches: 4. CDR1 and CDR2 from the germline V gene are LGHNA and YNFKEQ. The CDR3 extends over 16 amino acids. Repertoires were generated with immunoSEQ multiplex PCR, while TCRdb's copy carries only in-frame clones and drops some. Found here are about 160,000 clones, about 93% of them singletons; the top ten hold 3.5% to 5%. Sample: peripheral blood. The chain uses TRBV4-2 and TRBJ2-2; 10 nucleotides match TRBD1. This clonotype was sampled from a woman between 45 and 60 years old with acute or convalescent COVID-19. CDR3 protein: CASSRATGGNTGELFF. As DNA, the CDR3 is TGTGCCAGCAGCCGCGCGACAGGGGGCAACACCGGGGAGCTGTTTTTT.